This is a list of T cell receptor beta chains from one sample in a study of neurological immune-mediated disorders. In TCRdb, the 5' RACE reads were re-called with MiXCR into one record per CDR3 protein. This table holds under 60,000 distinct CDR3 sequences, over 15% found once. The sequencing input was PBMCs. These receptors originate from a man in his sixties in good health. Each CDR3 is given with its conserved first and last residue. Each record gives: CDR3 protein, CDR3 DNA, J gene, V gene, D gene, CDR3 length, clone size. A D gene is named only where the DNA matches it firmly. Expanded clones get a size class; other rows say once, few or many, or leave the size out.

CASGWRGSTEAFF TGTGCCAGCGGGTGGCGGGGCTCCACTGAAGCTTTCTTT TRBJ1-1 TRBV14 NA 13 many
CSVALAGGWETQYF TGCAGCGTGGCACTAGCGGGAGGGTGGGAGACCCAGTACTTC TRBJ2-5 TRBV29-1 TRBD2 14 NA
CSARGGQTNTEAFF TGCAGTGCTAGAGGGGGACAGACGAACACTGAAGCTTTCTTT TRBJ1-1 TRBV20-1 TRBD1 14 NA
CSARVGGYQPQHF TGCAGTGCTAGAGTTGGGGGATATCAGCCCCAGCATTTT TRBJ1-5 TRBV20-1 NA 13 many
CSARDRGRGEQYF TGCAGTGCTAGAGATAGGGGGCGGGGCGAGCAGTACTTC TRBJ2-7 TRBV20-1 NA 13 many
CSVERTANEQFF TGCAGCGTCGAAAGGACAGCCAATGAGCAGTTCTTC TRBJ2-1 TRBV29-1 NA 12 many
CSVEVPPVYGYTF TGCAGCGTTGAAGTACCCCCAGTCTATGGCTACACCTTC TRBJ1-2 TRBV29-1 NA 13 many
CASSPSRTSGGYEQYF TGTGCCAGCAGCCCCTCCAGGACTAGCGGGGGCTACGAGCAGTACTTC TRBJ2-7 TRBV6-2/TRBV6-3 TRBD2 16 many
CASSGLALTDTQYF TGTGCCAGTTCAGGACTAGCGCTAACAGATACGCAGTATTTT TRBJ2-3 TRBV5-6 TRBD2 14 many
CSVPIGLANYGYTF TGCAGCGTTCCGATTGGGCTAGCTAACTATGGCTACACCTTC TRBJ1-2 TRBV29-1 NA 14 many
CASSVGRGSYNEQFF TGTGCCAGCAGCGTCGGCAGGGGATCCTACAATGAGCAGTTCTTC TRBJ2-1 TRBV9 NA 15 many
CASSDPFSNQPQHF TGTGCCAGCAGTGACCCGTTTAGCAATCAGCCCCAGCATTTT TRBJ1-5 TRBV5-5 NA 14 many
CASSLGKLAVYNEQFF TGTGCCAGCAGTTTAGGGAAACTAGCGGTCTACAATGAGCAGTTCTTC TRBJ2-1 TRBV28 TRBD2 16 many
CASSTGQGYGYTF TGTGCCAGCAGCACAGGGCAAGGCTATGGCTACACCTTC TRBJ1-2 TRBV9 NA 13 many
CASSLSSATDTQYF TGTGCCAGCAGCTTATCGAGCGCCACAGATACGCAGTATTTT TRBJ2-3 TRBV7-6 NA 14 many
CASSSTYVPNGGELFF TGCGCCAGCAGTTCCACATATGTCCCCAATGGCGGGGAGCTGTTTTTT TRBJ2-2 TRBV5-1 NA 16 few
CSAVSRFTRSYNEQFF TGCAGTGCCGTGTCCCGATTCACCCGATCCTACAATGAGCAGTTCTTC TRBJ2-1 TRBV20-1 NA 16 many
CASSQGRGLHEQYF TGTGCCAGCAGCCAAGGCAGGGGATTACACGAGCAGTACTTC TRBJ2-7 TRBV3-1 NA 14 NA
CATRLLAANTGKLFF TGTGCCACCAGGCTACTGGCGGCGAACACCGGGAAGCTGTTTTTT TRBJ2-2 TRBV15 NA 15 NA
CASSLARDTASQETQYF TGTGCCAGCAGCTTGGCCCGGGACACCGCGTCCCAAGAGACCCAGTACTTC TRBJ2-5 TRBV7-2 NA 17 many
CSATRVSGANVLTF TGCAGTGCAACCAGGGTCTCGGGGGCCAACGTCCTGACTTTC TRBJ2-6 TRBV20-1 NA 14 many
CASSQVPGLAGEGDTQYF TGTGCCAGCAGCCAGGTTCCGGGACTAGCGGGAGAGGGGGATACGCAGTATTTT TRBJ2-3 TRBV4-2 TRBD2 18 NA
CASSSGSGANVLTF TGTGCCAGCAGCTCAGGGTCTGGGGCCAACGTCCTGACTTTC TRBJ2-6 TRBV7-2 NA 14 many
CSARPPTSGSWEQYF TGCAGTGCTAGACCTCCTACTAGCGGGAGTTGGGAGCAGTACTTC TRBJ2-7 TRBV20-1 TRBD2 15 many
CASSADVSTDTQYF TGCGCCAGCAGCGCAGACGTTAGCACAGATACGCAGTATTTT TRBJ2-3 TRBV5-1 NA 14 many
CASSWSGNTGELFF TGTGCCAGCAGTTGGTCCGGAAACACCGGGGAGCTGTTTTTT TRBJ2-2 TRBV28 NA 14 many
CASSLGTDEAKNIQYF TGTGCCAGCAGCCTCGGGACAGATGAAGCCAAAAACATTCAGTACTTC TRBJ2-4 TRBV6-5 TRBD1 16 many
CASSFSIGGETQYF TGTGCCAGCAGCTTTAGCATTGGGGGAGAGACCCAGTACTTC TRBJ2-5 TRBV7-6 NA 14 many
CASSPGTRQETQYF TGCGCCAGCAGCCCGGGGACTAGACAAGAGACCCAGTACTTC TRBJ2-5 TRBV5-1 TRBD2 14 many
CASSDDGTVVYVYTF TGTGCCAGTAGCGACGACGGGACAGTGGTCTATGTCTACACCTTC TRBJ1-2 TRBV7-2 TRBD1 15 once
CSARAGLVVDNEQFF TGCAGTGCTAGAGCCGGACTAGTGGTGGACAATGAGCAGTTCTTC TRBJ2-1 TRBV20-1 TRBD2 15 many
CASSRTSGTEQYF TGTGCCAGCAGTCGGACTAGCGGGACCGAGCAGTACTTC TRBJ2-7 TRBV7-8 TRBD2 13 many
CASSLDGTRQRESQYF TGTGCCAGCAGCTTAGACGGGACCAGGCAAAGGGAGAGCCAGTACTTC TRBJ2-5 TRBV7-2 NA 16 many
CASSLDKGLAGGPRDNEQFF TGCGCCAGCAGCTTGGATAAGGGACTAGCGGGAGGTCCGAGAGACAATGAGCAGTTCTTC TRBJ2-1 TRBV5-1 TRBD2 20 many
CASSWAKAGSYEQYF TGTGCCAGCAGTTGGGCGAAGGCAGGATCCTACGAGCAGTACTTC TRBJ2-7 TRBV6-6 NA 15 many
CASSLDHRFSYNEQFF TGTGCCAGCAGCTTAGATCACAGGTTCTCCTACAATGAGCAGTTCTTC TRBJ2-1 TRBV7-6 NA 16 NA
CASSSPLAHSQIGEQFF TGTGCCAGCAGTTCCCCCCTAGCTCATTCCCAGATCGGGGAGCAGTTCTTC TRBJ2-1 TRBV27 NA 17 NA
CASSYRQGISYEQYF TGTGCCAGCAGCTACCGACAGGGCATCTCCTACGAGCAGTACTTC TRBJ2-7 TRBV7-2 TRBD1 15 many
CASKKGGFANTGELFF TGTGCCAGCAAGAAAGGCGGCTTCGCGAACACCGGGGAGCTGTTTTTT TRBJ2-2 TRBV28 NA 16 many
CASSLSGSPNNEQFF TGTGCCAGCAGTTTAAGCGGGAGTCCGAACAATGAGCAGTTCTTC TRBJ2-1 TRBV28 TRBD2 15 many
CASSRTGGGHEQYF TGTGCCAGCAGCCGGACAGGGGGCGGGCACGAGCAGTACTTC TRBJ2-7 TRBV7-9 TRBD1 14 many
CASSSKVRSGTDTQYF TGTGCCAGCAGCTCGAAAGTCAGGAGCGGCACAGATACGCAGTATTTT TRBJ2-3 TRBV5-6 NA 16 many
CASRRSTGTEAFF TGTGCCAGCAGGCGAAGTACGGGCACTGAAGCTTTCTTT TRBJ1-1 TRBV5-5 NA 13 many
CASRVGQGSYEQYF TGCGCCAGCAGGGTTGGACAGGGGAGCTACGAGCAGTACTTC TRBJ2-7 TRBV5-1 TRBD1 14 NA
CASSWGGEFDEQYF TGCGCCAGCAGTTGGGGAGGGGAATTCGACGAGCAGTACTTC TRBJ2-7 TRBV5-1 TRBD2 14 many
CASSLEGDPGGKLFF TGCGCCAGCAGCTTGGAAGGGGACCCAGGGGGAAAACTGTTTTTT TRBJ1-4 TRBV5-1 TRBD1 15 many
CASRDRTGSYEQYF TGTGCCAGCCGAGACAGGACGGGGTCCTACGAGCAGTACTTC TRBJ2-7 TRBV3-1 NA 14 many
CASSIEGGSYEQYF TGTGCCAGCAGTATAGAAGGGGGCTCCTACGAGCAGTACTTC TRBJ2-7 TRBV6-5 NA 14 many
CASSGSDRNTEAFF TGTGCCAGCAGTGGGTCCGACAGGAACACTGAAGCTTTCTTT TRBJ1-1 TRBV12-3/TRBV12-4 NA 14 many
CASSESSQFEVDEQYF TGCGCCAGCAGTGAGTCGTCTCAGTTTGAGGTCGACGAGCAGTACTTC TRBJ2-7 TRBV10-1 NA 16 many